The sequence of this T cell receptor (beta chain) was determined in a study of regulatory T cells in long-lasting Graves disease. Indicated time point: persistent/refractory GD, antithyroid drugs over 5 years with positive TRAb. The authors made the TCR library using RNA they extracted from PBMCs. Graves' disease was diagnosed by American Thyroid Association guidelines. It was an endocrinology department in Xi'an, China, that provided the patients. Researchers made TCR beta libraries by using iRepertoire HTBI primers and running Arm-PCR on CDR3 regions. TCRdb passed the multiplex PCR reads through MiXCR, listing each CDR3 protein once. Here the sample spans around 300,000 distinct CDR3 sequences, around 21% being singletons. Study conclusions and caveats: Clonotypes that were public and shared totalled roughly 3,000 in persistent patients versus 750 to 1,000 in new patients.

V gave up 4 bases and J gave up 3 bases, with 15 bases separating them. The CDR3 has 15 residues. Germline-derived CDR1 and CDR2 are SGHVS and FQNEAQ. This clonotype was counted only a few times. The antigen is not known. This clonotype was sampled from a female donor with Graves disease. The chain employs TRBV7-8 and TRBJ1-2; D perhaps matches TRBD1 (5 bases). The material was peripheral blood mononuclear cells (PBMCs), obtained when the disease was refractory, from a patient treated with antithyroid drugs. CDR3 bases: TGTGCCAGCAGCTCTGGGACGGACCGGGACTATGGCTACACCTTC. As protein: CASSSGTDRDYGYTF.